This T cell receptor beta chain was obtained from a study of T-cell memory formation after mild COVID-19 (dated by TCRdb to 2020 to 2022). General notes on the study: TCR sequence clusters from the two donors were found to be largely donor specific. In two donors, T-cell clones that expanded and contracted after mild COVID-19 were tracked by sequencing TCRalpha and TCRbeta repertoires over time. The cohort was made up of two young adult volunteers, one female and one male, who were previously healthy. General conclusions and limits of the study: Contracting CD4+ clones were found mainly in CM and EM memory subsets, while CD8+ clones were enriched in EMRA. Some responding clones were found in pre-infection memory, which suggests that pre-existing cross-reactive memory T cells took part in the SARS-CoV-2 response. Only a couple of mild cases were covered in the study, and larger cohorts including severe cases with pre-infection samples were considered necessary. SARS-CoV-2 specificity of the second-wave clones peaking on day 37 was not confirmed. Clones contracting from day 15 to 85 had balanced CD4/CD8 phenotypes, while a second wave expanding from day 15 to 37 was biased towards CD4+.

Ficoll-Paque density gradient centrifugation was used to isolate PBMCs. Clipping removes 6 bases from V and 5 bases from J, with 15 as the unmatched junction base count. From the cysteine through the phenylalanine, the CDR3 covers 16 amino acids. Of the read, only the CDR3 DNA is kept; its 48 bases are in frame from base 1. Sequencing instrument: Illumina NovaSeq 6000. TCRalpha and TCRbeta cDNA libraries were built by 5'RACE with constant-segment primers, adding sample barcodes and unique molecular identifiers. RNA was extracted from every sample with Trizol reagent. Libraries were amplified in two PCR steps, with a second sample barcode and Illumina TruSeq adapters added in the second step. The libraries were sequenced on an Illumina NovaSeq using 2 x 150 bp paired-end reads. The paper's processing steps were these. The reads were demultiplexed and collapsed into UMI-guided consensus sequences using migec v1.2.7. Using mixcr v2.1.11, UMI consensuses were aligned to TRA and TRB V and J templates and then assembled into clonotypes. Expanded or contracted clonotypes were those called significant by both edgeR and NoisET, with noise models trained on biological replicates. edgeR calls used a false discovery rate-adjusted p below 0.01 and a log2 fold-change threshold of 1. PCA with hierarchical clustering of max-normalized trajectories of the 1000 most abundant clonotypes was used as exploratory dynamics analysis. Separately sequenced CD4+ and CD8+ repertoires were used to assign a CD4 or CD8 phenotype to each responding clone. The public reads were reprocessed in TCRdb via fastp at Q25 and MiXCR, keeping in-frame beta chains. Every entry covers one CDR3 protein and lists the most common genes and DNA from its rows. TCRdb's processing, not the authors', yielded these V and J calls. The sample profile shows some 330,000 distinct CDR3 sequences; more than 20% of them were found once. The ten largest clones add up to approximately 12% of the sample.

Only a few counts were recorded for this clonotype. The clone's antigen remains unknown. No base quality information exists; no much larger clone differs at one position. This sequence originates from an adult woman who had mild COVID-19 (a few samples of this study predate the infection). The sample titles of this study are shuffled in the database, so cell type and time point are left out; the donor was told from shared clones. Specimen: PBMCs or a T cell subset sorted from them (not recorded which). Recombination linked TRBV12-3 or TRBV12-4 to TRBJ2-5, with 7 middle bases fitting TRBD1. This receptor carries the CDR3 CASSTLIWTGWETQYF. The nucleotide sequence is TGTGCCAGCAGCACCCTTATCTGGACAGGTTGGGAGACCCAGTACTTC.